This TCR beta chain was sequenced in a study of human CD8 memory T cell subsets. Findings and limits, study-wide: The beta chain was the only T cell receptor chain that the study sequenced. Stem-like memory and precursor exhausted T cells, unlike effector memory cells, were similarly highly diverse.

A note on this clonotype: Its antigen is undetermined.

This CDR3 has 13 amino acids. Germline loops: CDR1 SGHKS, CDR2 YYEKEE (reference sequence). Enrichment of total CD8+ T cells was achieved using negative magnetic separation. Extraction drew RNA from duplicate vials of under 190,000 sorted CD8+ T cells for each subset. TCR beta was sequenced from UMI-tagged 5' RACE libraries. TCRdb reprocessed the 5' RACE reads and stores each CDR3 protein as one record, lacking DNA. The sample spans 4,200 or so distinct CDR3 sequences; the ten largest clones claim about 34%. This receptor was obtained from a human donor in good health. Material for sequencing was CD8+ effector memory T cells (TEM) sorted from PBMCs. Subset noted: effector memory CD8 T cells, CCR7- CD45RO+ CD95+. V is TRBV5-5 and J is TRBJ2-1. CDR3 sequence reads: CASSMDRYNEQFF.